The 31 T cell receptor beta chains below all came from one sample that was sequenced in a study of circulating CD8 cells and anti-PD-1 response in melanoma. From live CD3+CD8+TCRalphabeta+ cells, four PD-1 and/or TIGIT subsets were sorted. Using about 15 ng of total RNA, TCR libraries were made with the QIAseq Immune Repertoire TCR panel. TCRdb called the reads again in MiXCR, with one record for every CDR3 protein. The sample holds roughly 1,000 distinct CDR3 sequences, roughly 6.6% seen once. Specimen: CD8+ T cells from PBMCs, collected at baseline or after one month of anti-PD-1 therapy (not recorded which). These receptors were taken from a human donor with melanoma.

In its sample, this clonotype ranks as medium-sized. For the CDR3, the DNA is TGTGCCAGCAGTTTAGCAGGGAACTATGGCTACACCTTC. This translates into CASSLAGNYGYTF. The chain uses TRBV12-3 or TRBV12-4 and TRBJ1-2; D gene ambiguous. V dropped 0 bases and J dropped 2 bases, with 4 bases sitting between them. The CDR3 is made up of 13 amino acids.

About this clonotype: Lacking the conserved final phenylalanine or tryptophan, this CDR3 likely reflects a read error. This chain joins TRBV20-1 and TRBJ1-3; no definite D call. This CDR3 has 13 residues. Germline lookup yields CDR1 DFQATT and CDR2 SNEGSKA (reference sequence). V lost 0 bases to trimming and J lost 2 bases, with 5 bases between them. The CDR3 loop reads CSAREGPGNTIYS. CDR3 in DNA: TGCAGTGCTAGAGAAGGCCCTGGAAACACCATATATTCT.

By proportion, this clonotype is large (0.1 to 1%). The CDR3 DNA follows: TGTGCCACCAGTGATTTTGCAGACACAGATACGCAGTATTTT. Translated, it gives CATSDFADTDTQYF. The rearrangement joins TRBV24-1 to TRBJ2-3; no clear D gene. Germline CDR1 KGHDR, CDR2 SFDVKD. Deletions cut 1 base from V and 2 bases from J, with 6 bases between. CDR3 length equals 14 residues.

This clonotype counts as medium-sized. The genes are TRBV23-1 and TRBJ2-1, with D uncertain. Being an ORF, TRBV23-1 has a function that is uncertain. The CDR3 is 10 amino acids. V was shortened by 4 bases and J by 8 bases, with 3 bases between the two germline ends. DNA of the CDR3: TGCGCCAGCAGTCGGGATGAGCAGTTCTTC. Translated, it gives CASSRDEQFF.

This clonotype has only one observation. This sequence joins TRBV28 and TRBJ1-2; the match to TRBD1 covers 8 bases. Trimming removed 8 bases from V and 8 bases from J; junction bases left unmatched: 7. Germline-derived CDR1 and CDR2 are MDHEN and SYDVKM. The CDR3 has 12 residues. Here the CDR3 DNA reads TGTGCCAGCCGGGAACAGGGGGTCGGCTACACCTTC. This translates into CASREQGVGYTF.

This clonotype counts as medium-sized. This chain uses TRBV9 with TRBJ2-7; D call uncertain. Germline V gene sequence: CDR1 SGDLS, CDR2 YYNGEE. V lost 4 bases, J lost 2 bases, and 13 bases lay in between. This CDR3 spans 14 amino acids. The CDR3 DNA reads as TGTGCCAGCAGCCCGGATGAAAGCCCCTACGAGCAGTACTTC. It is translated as CASSPDESPYEQYF.

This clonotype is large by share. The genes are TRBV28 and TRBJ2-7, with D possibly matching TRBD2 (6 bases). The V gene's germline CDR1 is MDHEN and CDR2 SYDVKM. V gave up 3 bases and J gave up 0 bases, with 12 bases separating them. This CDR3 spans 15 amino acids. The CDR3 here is CASSLVAALSYEQYF. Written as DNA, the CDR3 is TGTGCCAGCAGTTTGGTAGCGGCCCTCTCCTACGAGCAGTACTTC.

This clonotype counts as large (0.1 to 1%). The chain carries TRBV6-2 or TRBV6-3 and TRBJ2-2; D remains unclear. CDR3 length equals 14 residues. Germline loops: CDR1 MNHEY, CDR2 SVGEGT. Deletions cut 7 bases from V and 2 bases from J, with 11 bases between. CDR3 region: CASIRASNTGELFF. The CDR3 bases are TGTGCCAGCATTAGAGCTTCTAACACCGGGGAGCTGTTTTTT.

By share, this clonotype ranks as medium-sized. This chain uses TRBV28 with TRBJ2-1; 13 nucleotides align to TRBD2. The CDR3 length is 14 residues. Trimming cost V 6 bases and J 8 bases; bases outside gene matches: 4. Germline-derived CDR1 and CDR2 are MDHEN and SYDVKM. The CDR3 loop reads CASSGLAGEDEQFF. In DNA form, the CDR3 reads TGTGCCAGCAGCGGACTAGCGGGGGAAGATGAGCAGTTCTTC.

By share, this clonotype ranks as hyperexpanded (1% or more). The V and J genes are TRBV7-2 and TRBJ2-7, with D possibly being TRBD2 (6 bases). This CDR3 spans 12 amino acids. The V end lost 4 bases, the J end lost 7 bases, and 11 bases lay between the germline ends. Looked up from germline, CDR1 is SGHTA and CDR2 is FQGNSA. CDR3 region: CASSSQTREQYF. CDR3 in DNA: TGTGCCAGCAGCTCCCAGACTAGAGAGCAGTACTTC.

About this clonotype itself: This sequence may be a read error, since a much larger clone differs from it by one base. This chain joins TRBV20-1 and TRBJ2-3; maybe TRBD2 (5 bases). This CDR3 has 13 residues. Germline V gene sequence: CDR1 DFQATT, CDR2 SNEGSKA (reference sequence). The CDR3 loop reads CCASPPPGDTQYF. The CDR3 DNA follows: TGCTGTGCTAGCCCCCCGCCGGGAGATACGCAGTATTTT.

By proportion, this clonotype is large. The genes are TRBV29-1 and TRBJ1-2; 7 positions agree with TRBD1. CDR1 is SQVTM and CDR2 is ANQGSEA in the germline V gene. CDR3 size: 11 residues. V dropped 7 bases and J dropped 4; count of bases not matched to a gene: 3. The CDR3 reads CSGRDSYGYTF. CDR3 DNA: TGCAGCGGCCGGGACAGCTATGGCTACACCTTC.

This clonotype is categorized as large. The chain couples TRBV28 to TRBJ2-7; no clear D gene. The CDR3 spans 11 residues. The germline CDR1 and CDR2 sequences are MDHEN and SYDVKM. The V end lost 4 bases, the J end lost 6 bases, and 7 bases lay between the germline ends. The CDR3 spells CASSSIGEQYF. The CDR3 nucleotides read TGTGCCAGCAGTTCAATTGGCGAGCAGTACTTC.

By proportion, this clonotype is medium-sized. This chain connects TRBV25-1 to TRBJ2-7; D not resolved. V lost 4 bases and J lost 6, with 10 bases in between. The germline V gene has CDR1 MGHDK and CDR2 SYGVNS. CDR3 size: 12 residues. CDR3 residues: CASSVYKSEQYF. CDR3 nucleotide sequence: TGTGCCAGCAGTGTTTACAAGTCCGAGCAGTACTTC.

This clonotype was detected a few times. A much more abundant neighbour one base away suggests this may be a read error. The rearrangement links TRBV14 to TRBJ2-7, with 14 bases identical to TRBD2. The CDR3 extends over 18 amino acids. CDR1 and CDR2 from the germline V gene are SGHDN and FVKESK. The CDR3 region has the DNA TGTGCCACCAGCCAACCTTTCCCCGGGACTAGCGGGGGCTACGAGCAGTACTTC. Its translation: CATSQPFPGTSGGYEQYF.

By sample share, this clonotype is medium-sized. CDR3 DNA: TGTGCCAGCACCGAAGGGACAATCTACAATGAGCAGTTCTTC. Translating gives CASTEGTIYNEQFF. This chain links TRBV28 with TRBJ2-1; D is possibly TRBD1 (6 bases). CDR1 and CDR2 (germline): MDHEN, SYDVKM. Trimming pared 7 bases from V and 3 bases from J, leaving 13 bases between. CDR3 size: 14 residues.

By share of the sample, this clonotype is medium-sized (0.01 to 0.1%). The CDR3 spells CATSDLQGLGYNEQFF. CDR3 in DNA: TGTGCCACCAGTGATTTACAGGGGCTCGGCTACAATGAGCAGTTCTTC. The chain couples TRBV24-1 to TRBJ2-1; 7 bases agree with TRBD1. Trimming removed 1 base from V and 3 bases from J; junction bases left unmatched: 5. There are 16 residues in the CDR3. Germline V CDR1 and CDR2: KGHDR, SFDVKD.

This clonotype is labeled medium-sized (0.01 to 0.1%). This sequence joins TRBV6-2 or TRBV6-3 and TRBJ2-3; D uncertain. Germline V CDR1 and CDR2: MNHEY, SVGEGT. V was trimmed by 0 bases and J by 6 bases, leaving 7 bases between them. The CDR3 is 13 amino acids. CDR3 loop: CASSYSMGDTQYF. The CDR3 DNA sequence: TGTGCCAGCAGTTACTCGATGGGGGATACGCAGTATTTT.

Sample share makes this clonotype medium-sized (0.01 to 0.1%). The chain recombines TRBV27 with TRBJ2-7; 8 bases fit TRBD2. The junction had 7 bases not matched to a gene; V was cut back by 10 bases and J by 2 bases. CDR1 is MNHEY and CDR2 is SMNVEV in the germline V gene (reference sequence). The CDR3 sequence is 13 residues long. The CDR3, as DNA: TGTGCCACCACGGGAGGGGATCCCTACGAGCAGTACTTC. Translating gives CATTGGDPYEQYF.

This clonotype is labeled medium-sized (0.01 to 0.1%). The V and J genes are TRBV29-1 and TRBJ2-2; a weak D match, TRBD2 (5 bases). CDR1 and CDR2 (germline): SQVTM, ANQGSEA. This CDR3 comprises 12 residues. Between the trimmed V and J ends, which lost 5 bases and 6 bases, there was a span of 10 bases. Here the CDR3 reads CSVSWGAGELFF. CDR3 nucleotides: TGCAGCGTTTCTTGGGGAGCCGGGGAGCTGTTTTTT.

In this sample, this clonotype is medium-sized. CDR3 sequence: CASGPVVGEQFF. DNA of the CDR3: TGTGCTAGTGGCCCCGTCGTTGGGGAGCAGTTCTTC. The V and J genes are TRBV12-5 and TRBJ2-1, with D uncertain. The CDR3 has 12 residues. Trimming pared 6 bases from V and 10 bases from J, leaving 13 bases between. Germline lookup yields CDR1 LGHNT and CDR2 FRNRAP.

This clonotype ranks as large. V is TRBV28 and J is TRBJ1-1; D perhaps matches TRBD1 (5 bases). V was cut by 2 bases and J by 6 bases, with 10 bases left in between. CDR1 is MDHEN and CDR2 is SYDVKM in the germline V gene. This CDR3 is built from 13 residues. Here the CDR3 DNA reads TGTGCCAGCAGTTTAACAGGACTGGCTGAAGCTTTCTTT. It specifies CASSLTGLAEAFF.

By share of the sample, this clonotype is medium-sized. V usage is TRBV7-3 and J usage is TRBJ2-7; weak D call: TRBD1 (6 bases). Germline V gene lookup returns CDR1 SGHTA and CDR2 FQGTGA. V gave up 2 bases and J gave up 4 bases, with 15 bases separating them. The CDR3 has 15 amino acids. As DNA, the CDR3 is TGTGCCAGCAGCTTAGGACATGGACAGCAGTACGAGCAGTACTTC. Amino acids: CASSLGHGQQYEQYF.

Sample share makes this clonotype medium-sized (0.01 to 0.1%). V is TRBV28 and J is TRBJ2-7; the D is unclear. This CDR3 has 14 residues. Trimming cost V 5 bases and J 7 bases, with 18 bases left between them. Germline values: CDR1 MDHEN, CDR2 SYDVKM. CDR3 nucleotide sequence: TGTGCCAGCAGTACCCCCTCGGAGCGTTGGGAGCAGTACTTC. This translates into CASSTPSERWEQYF.

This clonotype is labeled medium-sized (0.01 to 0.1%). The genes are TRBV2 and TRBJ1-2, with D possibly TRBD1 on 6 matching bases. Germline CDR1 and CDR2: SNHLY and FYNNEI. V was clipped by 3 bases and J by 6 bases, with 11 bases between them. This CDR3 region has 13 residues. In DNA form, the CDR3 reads TGTGCCAGCAGTGATACGGGGGGCAATGGCTACACCTTC. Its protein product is CASSDTGGNGYTF.

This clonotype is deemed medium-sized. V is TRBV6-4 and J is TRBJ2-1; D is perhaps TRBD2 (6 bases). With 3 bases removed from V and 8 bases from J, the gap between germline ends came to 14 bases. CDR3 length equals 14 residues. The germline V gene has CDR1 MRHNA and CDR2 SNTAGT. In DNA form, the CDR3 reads TGTGCCAGCAGTGAAGGGACTCCGGGGCATGAGCAGTTCTTC. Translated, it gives CASSEGTPGHEQFF.

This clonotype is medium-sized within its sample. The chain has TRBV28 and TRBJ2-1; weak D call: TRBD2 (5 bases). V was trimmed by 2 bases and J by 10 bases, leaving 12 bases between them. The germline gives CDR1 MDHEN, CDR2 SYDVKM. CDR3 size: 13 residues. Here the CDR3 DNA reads TGTGCCAGCAGTTTAGGGAGCGGTTGGGAGCAGTTCTTC. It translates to CASSLGSGWEQFF.

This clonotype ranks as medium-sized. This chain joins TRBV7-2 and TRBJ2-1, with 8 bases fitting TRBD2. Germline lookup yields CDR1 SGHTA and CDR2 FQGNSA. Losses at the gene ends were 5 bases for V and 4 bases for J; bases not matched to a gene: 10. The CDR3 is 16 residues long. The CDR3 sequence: CASSALAANQYNEQFF. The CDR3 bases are TGTGCCAGCAGCGCACTAGCGGCCAATCAATACAATGAGCAGTTCTTC. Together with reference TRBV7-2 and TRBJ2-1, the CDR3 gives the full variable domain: GAGVSQSPSNKVTEKGKDVELRCDPISGHTALYWYRQSLGQGLEFLIYFQGNSAPDKSGLPSDRFSAERTGGSVSTLTIQRTQQEDSAVYLCASSALAANQYNEQFFGPGTRLTVL.

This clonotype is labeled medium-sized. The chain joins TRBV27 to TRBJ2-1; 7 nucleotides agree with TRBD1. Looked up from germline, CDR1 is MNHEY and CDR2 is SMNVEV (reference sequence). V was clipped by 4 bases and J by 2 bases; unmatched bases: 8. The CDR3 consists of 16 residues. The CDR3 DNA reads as TGTGCCAGCAGTTCGCTCCGAGGGACAGCCTACAATGAGCAGTTCTTC. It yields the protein CASSSLRGTAYNEQFF.

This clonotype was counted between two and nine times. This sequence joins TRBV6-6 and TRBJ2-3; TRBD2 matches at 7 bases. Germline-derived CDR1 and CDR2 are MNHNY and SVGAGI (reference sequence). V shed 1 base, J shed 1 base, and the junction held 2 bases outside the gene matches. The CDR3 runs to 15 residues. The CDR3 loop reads CASSYFRGGTDTQYF. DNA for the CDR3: TGTGCCAGCAGTTACTTCCGGGGGGGCACAGATACGCAGTATTTT.

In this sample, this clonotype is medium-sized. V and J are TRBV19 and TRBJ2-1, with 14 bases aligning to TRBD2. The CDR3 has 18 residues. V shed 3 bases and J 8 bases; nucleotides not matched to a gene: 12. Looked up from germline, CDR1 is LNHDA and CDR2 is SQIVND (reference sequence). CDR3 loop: CASSIPGTSGGVPYEQFF. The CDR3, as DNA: TGTGCCAGTAGTATCCCCGGGACTAGCGGGGGTGTCCCCTATGAGCAGTTCTTC.